A single sample is the source of the 30 T cell receptor beta chains below, sequenced in a study of T cells expressing NK-cell markers. From its re-call of the 5' RACE reads, TCRdb lists each CDR3 protein once, without DNA. Recorded for this sample: some 440,000 distinct CDR3 sequences. The specimen sequenced was blood T cells: a sorted CD56 or NKG2C T cell subset, CD4+ or CD8+ T cells, or bulk PBMC T cells (not recorded which). These receptors were taken from a woman in her forties or fifties in good health.

This rearrangement joins TRBV20-1 to TRBJ2-3; the TCRdb call, TRBD1, lacks DNA for checking. The CDR3 loop spans 15 amino acids. Per germline, CDR1 DFQATT and CDR2 SNEGSKA (reference sequence). The CDR3 spells CSAREVQGRTDTQYF.

The chain carries TRBV4-1 and TRBJ2-7. From germline, CDR1 is MGHRA and CDR2 YSYEKL. The CDR3 length is 13 residues. This chain's CDR3 is CASSQGVRSEQYF.

The CDR3 loop is CASSTTRLAGVVDEQFF. The chain joins TRBV12-3 or TRBV12-4 to TRBJ2-1; checking the TCRdb D call of TRBD2 is not possible without DNA. This CDR3 comprises 17 residues.

The CDR3 loop reads CASSSPPPDTQYF. The chain recombines TRBV5-1 with TRBJ2-3; as DNA is missing, the TRBD2 call by TCRdb cannot be tested. Germline assignment: CDR1 SGHRS and CDR2 YFSETQ. The CDR3 covers 13 residues. The variable domain in full, with the rest retrieved from reference TRBV5-1 and TRBJ2-3, is KAGVTQTPRYLIKTRGQQVTLSCSPISGHRSVSWYQQTPGQGLQFLFEYFSETQRNKGNFPGRFSGRQFSNSRSEMNVSTLELGDSALYLCASSSPPPDTQYFGPGTRLTVL.

The chain is built from TRBV12-3 or TRBV12-4 and TRBJ2-3; the D call from TCRdb, TRBD1, cannot be confirmed without DNA. CDR3 length equals 16 residues. The CDR3 loop reads CASSLEPGRSTDTQYF.

The chain employs TRBV5-6 and TRBJ2-6; TCRdb names TRBD1, which stays unverified in the absence of DNA. Germline assignment: CDR1 SGHDT and CDR2 YYEEEE. The CDR3 is made up of 16 amino acids. The CDR3 spells CASSLWGRTGANVLTF. Using reference TRBV5-6 and TRBJ2-6 for the parts outside the CDR3, the full variable domain is DAGVTQSPTHLIKTRGQQVTLRCSPKSGHDTVSWYQQALGQGPQFIFQYYEEEERQRGNFPDRFSGHQFPNYSSELNVNALLLGDSALYLCASSLWGRTGANVLTFGAGSRLTVL.

The chain recombines TRBV12-3 or TRBV12-4 with TRBJ1-6; there is no DNA to check the TCRdb D call of TRBD1. The CDR3 consists of 14 residues. The CDR3 sequence is CASRQTAANSPLHF.

The J gene is TRBJ1-2, the V gene TRBV14. Germline V CDR1 and CDR2: SGHDN, FVKESK. The CDR3 loop spans 13 amino acids. CDR3 amino acids: CASSQDYRYGYTF.

The gene calls are TRBV20-1 and TRBJ1-5; the TCRdb call, TRBD1, lacks DNA for checking. CDR1 and CDR2 from the germline V gene are DFQATT and SNEGSKA (reference sequence). The CDR3 runs 15 residues. CDR3 region: CSARFLRGQGQPQHF.

The chain has TRBV5-1 and TRBJ2-7; the TRBD1 assignment by TCRdb is unverifiable without DNA. The CDR3 is 16 amino acids. Germline V gene lookup returns CDR1 SGHRS and CDR2 YFSETQ. This chain's CDR3 is CASSLDRGARGNEQYF.

This chain joins TRBV24-1 and TRBJ2-3. Germline values: CDR1 KGHDR, CDR2 SFDVKD. CDR3 length: 12 amino acids. CDR3 residues: CATGSSTDTQYF.

The chain carries TRBV20-1 and TRBJ1-5; TCRdb's D call, TRBD1, is unchecked because there is no DNA. The germline V gene encodes CDR1 DFQATT and CDR2 SNEGSKA (reference sequence). The CDR3 extends over 13 amino acids. This CDR3 reads CSAQTGDNQPQHF.

V usage is TRBV12-3 or TRBV12-4 and J usage is TRBJ1-2. CDR3 length: 11 amino acids. The CDR3 loop is CASSLGYGYTF.

CDR3 residues: CASRRTASMNTEAFF. The genes are TRBV3-1 and TRBJ1-1; as DNA is missing, the TRBD1 call by TCRdb cannot be tested. This CDR3 is built from 15 residues. In germline, CDR1 is LGHDT, CDR2 YNNKEL (reference sequence). The full variable domain, completed using reference TRBV3-1 and TRBJ1-1, is DTAVSQTPKYLVTQMGNDKSIKCEQNLGHDTMYWYKQDSKKFLKIMFSYNNKELIINETVPNRFSPKSPDKAHLNLHINSLELGDSAVYFCASRRTASMNTEAFFGQGTRLTVV.

V and J are TRBV6-1 and TRBJ2-6; TCRdb outputs TRBD1, but without DNA this stays unchecked. In germline, CDR1 is MNHNS, CDR2 SASEGT. This CDR3 is built from 15 residues. CDR3 region: CASIRGLAGANVLTF.

The genes are TRBV4-1 and TRBJ2-7; TCRdb proposes TRBD1, but this gene call is untestable without DNA. The CDR3 is 15 amino acids. The germline CDR1 and CDR2 sequences are MGHRA and YSYEKL. The CDR3 here is CASSQDGQGSYEQYF.

The V gene is TRBV29-1, the J gene TRBJ1-1. Germline assignment: CDR1 SQVTM and CDR2 ANQGSEA. CDR3 length: 11 amino acids. CDR3 loop: CSVHGPMKAFF.

V gene TRBV5-1 combines with J gene TRBJ2-1; TCRdb proposes TRBD1, but this gene call is untestable without DNA. Germline V gene sequence: CDR1 SGHRS, CDR2 YFSETQ. The CDR3 is 15 amino acids. CDR3 loop: CASSWSRVDVDEQFF.

The J gene is TRBJ1-4, the V gene TRBV5-1. Germline-derived CDR1 and CDR2 are SGHRS and YFSETQ. The CDR3 consists of 15 residues. The CDR3 is CASSPKEGTNEKLFF.

J is TRBJ2-3 and V is TRBV5-1; there is no DNA to check the TCRdb D call of TRBD2. The CDR3 totals 18 residues. In germline, CDR1 is SGHRS, CDR2 YFSETQ. CDR3 protein: CASSLRSGTQSTTDTQYF.

The genes are TRBV3-1 and TRBJ2-7. This CDR3 spans 12 amino acids. Germline CDR1 is LGHDT and CDR2 is YNNKEL (reference sequence). This chain's CDR3 is CASSQGTVEQYF.

J is TRBJ2-1 and V is TRBV24-1; the D gene TCRdb calls, TRBD2, cannot be checked with no DNA. In germline, CDR1 is KGHDR, CDR2 SFDVKD. The CDR3 loop spans 15 amino acids. CDR3 sequence: CATSDSSRRNNEQFF.

This chain joins TRBV12-3 or TRBV12-4 and TRBJ2-3; TCRdb returns TRBD1, unconfirmable since there is no DNA. The CDR3 covers 16 residues. The CDR3 protein is CASSGWIRASTDTQYF.

The chain couples TRBV12-3 or TRBV12-4 to TRBJ2-2; TCRdb names TRBD1, which stays unverified in the absence of DNA. This CDR3 spans 15 amino acids. This CDR3 reads CARSRGGRGTGELFF.

The chain has TRBV5-1 and TRBJ2-1; TCRdb's assignment of TRBD2 cannot be checked, as there is no DNA. CDR3 length: 14 residues. CDR1 and CDR2 (germline): SGHRS, YFSETQ. The CDR3 region is CASSLGLAEGEQFF.

V and J are TRBV12-3 or TRBV12-4 and TRBJ1-3; TCRdb proposes TRBD1, but this gene call is untestable without DNA. CDR3 length equals 19 residues. The CDR3 protein is CASSLPGQGRKNSGNTIYF.

This chain connects TRBV20-1 to TRBJ2-3. Germline CDR1 reads DFQATT; CDR2 reads SNEGSKA (reference sequence). The CDR3 is 11 residues long. The CDR3: CSAFFRDTQYF.

The rearrangement joins TRBV27 to TRBJ1-4; TCRdb's D call of TRBD1 is untestable without DNA. CDR1 is MNHEY, CDR2 SMNVEV, per germline (reference sequence). This CDR3 is built from 15 residues. The CDR3 sequence: CASSVQGRGNEKLFF.

This rearrangement joins TRBV19 to TRBJ2-1; TCRdb's D gene call, TRBD1, goes unchecked for lack of DNA. The CDR3 runs 15 residues. Germline CDR1 and CDR2: LNHDA and SQIVND (reference sequence). The CDR3: CASTTRETRNNEQFF.

The chain carries TRBV12-3 or TRBV12-4 and TRBJ1-5. CDR3 length equals 15 residues. CDR3: CASSLRDISNQPQHF.